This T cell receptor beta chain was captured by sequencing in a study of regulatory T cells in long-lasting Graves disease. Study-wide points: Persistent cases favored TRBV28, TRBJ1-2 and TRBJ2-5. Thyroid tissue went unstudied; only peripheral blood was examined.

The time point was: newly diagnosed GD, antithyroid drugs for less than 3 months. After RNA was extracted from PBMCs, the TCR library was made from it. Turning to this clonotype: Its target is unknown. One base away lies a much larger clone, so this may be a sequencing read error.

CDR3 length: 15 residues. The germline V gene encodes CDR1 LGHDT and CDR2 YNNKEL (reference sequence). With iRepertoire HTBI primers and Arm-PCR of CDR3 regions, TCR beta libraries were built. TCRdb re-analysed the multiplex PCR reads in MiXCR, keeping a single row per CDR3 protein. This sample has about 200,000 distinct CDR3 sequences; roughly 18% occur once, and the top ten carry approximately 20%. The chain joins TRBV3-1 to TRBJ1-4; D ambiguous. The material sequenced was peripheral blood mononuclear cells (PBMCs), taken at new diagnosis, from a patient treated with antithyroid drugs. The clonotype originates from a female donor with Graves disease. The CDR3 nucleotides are TGTGCCAGCAGCCAACTAGGCAGCTCCCCATATAAACTGCTTTTT. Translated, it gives CASSQLGSSPYKLLF.